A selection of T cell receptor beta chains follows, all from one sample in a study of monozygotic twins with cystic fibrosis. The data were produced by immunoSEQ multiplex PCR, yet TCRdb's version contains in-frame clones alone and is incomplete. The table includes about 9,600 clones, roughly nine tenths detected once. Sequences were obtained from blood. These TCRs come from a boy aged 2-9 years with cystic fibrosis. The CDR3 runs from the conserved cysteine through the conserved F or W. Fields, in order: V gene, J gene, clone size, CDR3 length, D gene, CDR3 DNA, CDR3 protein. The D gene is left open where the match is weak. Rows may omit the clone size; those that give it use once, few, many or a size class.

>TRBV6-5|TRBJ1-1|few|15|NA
TGTGCCAGCAGCATGCCGGGGCCAACGAACACTGAAGCTTTCTTT
CASSMPGPTNTEAFF
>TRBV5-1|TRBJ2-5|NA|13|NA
TGCGCCAGCAGCTTGGGGGTTGGAGAGACCCAGTACTTC
CASSLGVGETQYF
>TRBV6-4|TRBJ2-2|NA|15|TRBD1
TGTGCCAGCAGTGACCTAGGACAGGGGACCGGGGAGCTGTTTTTT
CASSDLGQGTGELFF
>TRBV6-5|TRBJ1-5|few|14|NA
TGTGCCAGCTCGGACAGCTATAGCAATCAGCCCCAGCATTTT
CASSDSYSNQPQHF
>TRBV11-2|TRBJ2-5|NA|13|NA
TGTGCCAGCAGCTTAAACAGGGAAGAGACCCAGTACTTC
CASSLNREETQYF
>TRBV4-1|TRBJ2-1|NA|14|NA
TGCGCCAGCAGCCTCGGAGGGGCCTACAATGAGCAGTTCTTC
CASSLGGAYNEQFF
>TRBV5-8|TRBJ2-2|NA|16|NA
TGTGCCAGCAGCTTGGGACAGGTTGCGAACACCGGGGAGCTGTTTTTT
CASSLGQVANTGELFF
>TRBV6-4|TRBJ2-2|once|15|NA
TGTGCCAGCAGTACTACTGCTGGGTACACCGGGGAGCTGTTTTTT
CASSTTAGYTGELFF
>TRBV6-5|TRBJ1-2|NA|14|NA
TGTGCCAGCAGCCCCCGGACCCGGGGCTATGGCTACACCTTC
CASSPRTRGYGYTF
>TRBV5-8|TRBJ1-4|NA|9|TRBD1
TGTGCCAGCAGCGTGACAGGGGAGTTT
CASSVTGEF
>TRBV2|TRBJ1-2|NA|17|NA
TGTGCCAGCAGGGGGGCTGATGGAGGTGCGACTAACTATGGCTACACCTTC
CASRGADGGATNYGYTF
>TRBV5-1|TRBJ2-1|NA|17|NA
TGCGCCAGCAGCTTGGATCTAATAGCGGTCCCCTACAATGAGCAGTTCTTC
CASSLDLIAVPYNEQFF
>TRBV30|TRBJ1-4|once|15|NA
TGTGCCTGGAGGCAGGAATTGAGTGCTAATGAAAAACTGTTTTTT
CAWRQELSANEKLFF
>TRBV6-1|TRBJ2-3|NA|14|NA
TGTGCCAGCAGAAGGGTAGGGAGCACAGATACGCAGTATTTT
CASRRVGSTDTQYF
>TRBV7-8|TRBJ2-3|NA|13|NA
TGTGCCAGCAGCTTGACGAGTGAAGATACGCAGTATTTT
CASSLTSEDTQYF
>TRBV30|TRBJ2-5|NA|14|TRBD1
TGTGCCTGGACCGGGACAGGGGCGGAAGAGACCCAGTACTTC
CAWTGTGAEETQYF
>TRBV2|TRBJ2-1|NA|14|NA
TGTGCCAGCAGTGTACGGGTAGGGCTCAATGAGCAGTTCTTC
CASSVRVGLNEQFF
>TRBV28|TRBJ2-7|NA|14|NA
TGTGCCAGCAGTTCGCCAGGGATATCCTACGAGCAGTACTTC
CASSSPGISYEQYF
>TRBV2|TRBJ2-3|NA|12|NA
TGTGCCAGCAGTGGGAACACAGATACGCAGTATTTT
CASSGNTDTQYF
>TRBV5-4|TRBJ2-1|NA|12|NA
TGTGCCAGCAGGGGCCAGTACAATGAGCAGTTCTTC
CASRGQYNEQFF
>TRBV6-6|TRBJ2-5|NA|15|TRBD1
TGTGCCAGCAGTTACTCCCGGACAGGGACGGGGACCCAGTACTTC
CASSYSRTGTGTQYF
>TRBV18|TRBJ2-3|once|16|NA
TGTGCCAGCTCACCAAAAAAGGGGTTAGGCACAGATACGCAGTATTTT
CASSPKKGLGTDTQYF
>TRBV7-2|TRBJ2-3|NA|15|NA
TGTGCCAGCAGCTTGGGCGGGGCCTCAAAAGATACGCAGTATTTT
CASSLGGASKDTQYF
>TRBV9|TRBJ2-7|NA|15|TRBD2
TGTGCCAGCAGCGTCCAAGCGGGGGCCCTCTACGAGCAGTACTTC
CASSVQAGALYEQYF
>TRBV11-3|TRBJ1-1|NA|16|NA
TGTGCCAGCAGACCGACCTGGGAAGGGCGAAACACTGAAGCTTTCTTT
CASRPTWEGRNTEAFF